The table lists the clone carrying this TCR beta chain with a count of one. Its target is unknown. The germline CDR1 and CDR2 sequences are SGDLS and YYNGEE. J lost 4 bases, V lost 2 bases, and 5 bases had no gene match. This CDR3 is built from 14 residues. Repertoires were generated with immunoSEQ multiplex PCR, while TCRdb's copy carries only in-frame clones and drops some. The sample has 89,000 or so clones; 80% to 90% are singletons. The data were taken from a study of lymphopenia after photon versus proton radiotherapy. General study findings and limits: Photon-treated patients lost naive T cells and TCR diversity; proton-treated stayed stable. After the lymphocyte nadir, photon-treated repertoires showed oligoclonal expansion, especially of CD8+ Temra cells.

The source is a man between 60 and 70 years old with pancreatic cancer. Specimen: peripheral blood, collected from a patient treated with proton-based radiotherapy. The rearrangement uses TRBV9 and TRBJ2-7; TRBD1 matches at 8 bases. CDR3 bases: TGTGCCAGCAGCGTCAGTGACAGGGGATACGAGCAGTACTTC. Its translation is CASSVSDRGYEQYF.